These T cell receptor beta chains were read from a single sample in a study of response to subunit inactivated influenza vaccine. Via MiXCR, TCRdb re-called the RT-PCR reads, giving one row per CDR3 protein. The data contain 650,000 or so distinct CDR3 sequences, around 13% of them singletons. Sequencing used PBMCs from blood, obtained about 14 days before vaccination. The receptors derive from a man aged 50 to 60 who received an inactivated influenza vaccine. CDR3s include the opening cysteine and the closing phenylalanine or tryptophan.

v_gene,j_gene,len,CDR3aa
TRBV7-2,TRBJ2-7,15,CASSHEGQSSYEQYF
TRBV4-3,TRBJ2-1,16,CASSPETTPSYNEQFF
TRBV20-1,TRBJ2-5,14,CSARTGGKEETQYF
TRBV9,TRBJ1-1,17,CASSVVSRTPKNTEAFF
TRBV5-6,TRBJ2-2,17,CASSLEVVAAGTGELFF
TRBV15,TRBJ2-1,14,CATSRDHRNNEQFF
TRBV25-1,TRBJ2-7,15,CASSDAGGPFYEQYF
TRBV5-5,TRBJ2-3,15,CASSMKALGTDTQYF
TRBV7-8,TRBJ2-5,15,CASSWTTGVGETQYF
TRBV21-1,TRBJ2-1,15,CAKPTLAGVGNEQFF
TRBV3-1,TRBJ1-2,13,CASSQPHRDSYTF
TRBV20-1,TRBJ2-1,12,CSARVSGTEQFF
TRBV9,TRBJ2-3,18,CASSVALAGEGSTDTQYF
TRBV5-1,TRBJ2-7,13,CASSWGTSGEQYF
TRBV12-3/TRBV12-4,TRBJ2-3,14,CASSFGGLGDTQYF
TRBV6-2/TRBV6-3,TRBJ2-7,13,CASSPGVRFEQYF
TRBV27,TRBJ1-1,12,CASSQQSTEAFF
TRBV7-9,TRBJ1-4,14,CASSLAGSGEKLFF
TRBV12-3/TRBV12-4,TRBJ2-1,15,CASSSWRTGGNEQFF
TRBV9,TRBJ2-1,16,CASSVGRDRGLNEQFF
TRBV29-1,TRBJ2-7,12,CSGGTGGYEQYF
TRBV3-1,TRBJ2-7,16,CASSQDTQVSPYEQYF
TRBV20-1,TRBJ2-1,14,CSAHDRGWNNEQFF
TRBV7-2,TRBJ2-7,13,CASNQMRGLEQYF
TRBV11-1,TRBJ2-5,19,CASSPGLAGTYWGQETQYF
TRBV5-1,TRBJ2-1,16,CASSLAAGGSYNEQFF
TRBV5-1,TRBJ2-5,16,CASSLISGRGRETQYF
TRBV12-3/TRBV12-4,TRBJ2-1,12,CASSPFRNEQFF
TRBV6-1,TRBJ2-1,15,CASRLPGQNSNEQFF
TRBV20-1,TRBJ1-1,14,CSAGAGWVTTEAFF
TRBV6-1,TRBJ2-7,13,CASAGRVLDEQYF
TRBV18,TRBJ2-3,19,CASSPRTPASETSTDTQYF
TRBV7-2,TRBJ2-5,14,CASSLMRFEETQYF
TRBV5-1,TRBJ1-1,13,CASSSDLNTEAFF
TRBV5-6,TRBJ2-5,18,CASSLGVTQRSYQETQYF
TRBV9,TRBJ2-7,15,CASSVGAGATYEQYF
TRBV2,TRBJ2-1,14,CASGKLAGYNEQFF
TRBV24-1,TRBJ2-3,14,CATSDSSGADTQYF